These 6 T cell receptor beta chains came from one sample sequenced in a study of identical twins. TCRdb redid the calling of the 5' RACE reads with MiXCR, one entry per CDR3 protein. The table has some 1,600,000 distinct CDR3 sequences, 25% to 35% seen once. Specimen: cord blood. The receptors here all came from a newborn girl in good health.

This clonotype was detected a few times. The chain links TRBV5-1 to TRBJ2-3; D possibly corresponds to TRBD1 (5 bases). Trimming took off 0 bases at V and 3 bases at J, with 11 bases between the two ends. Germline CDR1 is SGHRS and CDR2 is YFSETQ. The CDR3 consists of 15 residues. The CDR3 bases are TGCGCCAGCAGCTTGGACAGGCAAGAGACAGATACGCAGTATTTT. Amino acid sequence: CASSLDRQETDTQYF. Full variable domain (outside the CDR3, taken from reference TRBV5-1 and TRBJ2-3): KAGVTQTPRYLIKTRGQQVTLSCSPISGHRSVSWYQQTPGQGLQFLFEYFSETQRNKGNFPGRFSGRQFSNSRSEMNVSTLELGDSALYLCASSLDRQETDTQYFGPGTRLTVL.

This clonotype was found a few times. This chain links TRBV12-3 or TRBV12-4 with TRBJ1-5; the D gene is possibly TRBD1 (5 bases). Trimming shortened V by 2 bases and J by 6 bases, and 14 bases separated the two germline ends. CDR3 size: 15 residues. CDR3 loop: CASSLRGGQSQPQHF. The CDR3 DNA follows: TGTGCCAGCAGTTTAAGGGGAGGGCAGAGTCAGCCCCAGCATTTT.

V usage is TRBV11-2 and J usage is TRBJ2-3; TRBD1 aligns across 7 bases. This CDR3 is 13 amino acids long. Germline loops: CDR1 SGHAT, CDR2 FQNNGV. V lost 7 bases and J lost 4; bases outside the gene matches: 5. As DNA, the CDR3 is TGTGCCAGCAACTTGGGACAGCCAGATACGCAGTATTTT. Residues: CASNLGQPDTQYF.

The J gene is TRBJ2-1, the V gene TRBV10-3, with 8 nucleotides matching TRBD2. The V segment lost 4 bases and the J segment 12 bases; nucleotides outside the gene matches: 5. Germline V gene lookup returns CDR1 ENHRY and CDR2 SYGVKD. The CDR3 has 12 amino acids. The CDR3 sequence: CAISVVREGQFF. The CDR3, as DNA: TGTGCCATCAGTGTGGTACGGGAGGGGCAGTTCTTC.

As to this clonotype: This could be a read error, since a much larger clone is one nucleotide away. The CDR3 coding sequence is TGCGCCAGCAGTGAGACGGACTACTGGGGGACAGATGCGCAGTATTTT. The encoded protein is CASSETDYWGTDAQYF. The V gene is TRBV10-1, the J gene TRBJ2-3; TRBD1 is a possible D gene (7 bases). The CDR3 length is 16 residues. Germline CDR1 WNHNN, CDR2 SYGVQD (reference sequence).

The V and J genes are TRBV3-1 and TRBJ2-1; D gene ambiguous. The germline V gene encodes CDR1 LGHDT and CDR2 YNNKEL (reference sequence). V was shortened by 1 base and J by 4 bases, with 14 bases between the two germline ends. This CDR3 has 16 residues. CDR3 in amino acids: CASSQVTNPVYNEQFF. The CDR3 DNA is TGTGCCAGCAGCCAAGTTACGAACCCAGTATACAATGAGCAGTTCTTC.